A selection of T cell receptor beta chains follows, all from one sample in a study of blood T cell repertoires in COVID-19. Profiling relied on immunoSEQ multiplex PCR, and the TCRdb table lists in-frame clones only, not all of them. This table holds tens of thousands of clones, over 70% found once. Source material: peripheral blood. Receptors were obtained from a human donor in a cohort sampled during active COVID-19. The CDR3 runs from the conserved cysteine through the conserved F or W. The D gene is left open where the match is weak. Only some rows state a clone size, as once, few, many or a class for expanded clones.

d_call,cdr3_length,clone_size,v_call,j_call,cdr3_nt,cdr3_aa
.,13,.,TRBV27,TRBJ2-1,TGTGCCAGCAGTTTGGGCAGTGGTAATGAGCAGTTCTTC,CASSLGSGNEQFF
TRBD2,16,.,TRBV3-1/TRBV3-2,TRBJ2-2,TGTGCCAGCAGACGAGCGGGAGTTGTTTCCACCGGGGAGCTGTTTTTT,CASRRAGVVSTGELFF
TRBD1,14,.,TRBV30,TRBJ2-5,TGTGCCTGGCCTCCCCGACAGGGACAAGAGACCCAGTACTTC,CAWPPRQGQETQYF
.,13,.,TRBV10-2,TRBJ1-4,TGCGCCAGCAACGAAGGGGGTTCTGAAAAACTGTTTTTT,CASNEGGSEKLFF
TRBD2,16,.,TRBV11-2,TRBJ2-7,TGTGCCAGCAGAAAAACCCCGTGGGCGGGAGGGAACGAGCAGTACTTC,CASRKTPWAGGNEQYF
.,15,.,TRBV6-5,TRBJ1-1,TGTGCCAGCACCCGCACAGGCAGGGGTTCCACTGAAGCTTTCTTT,CASTRTGRGSTEAFF
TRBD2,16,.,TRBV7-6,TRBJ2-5,TGTGCCAGCAGCTCCCGAGGCGGGAGGGTCCAAGAGACCCAGTACTTC,CASSSRGGRVQETQYF
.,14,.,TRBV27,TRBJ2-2,TGTGCCAGCAGTCCGACAGGGAACACCGGGGAGCTGTTTTTT,CASSPTGNTGELFF
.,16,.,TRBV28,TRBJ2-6,TGTGCCAGCAGTTTACCCCAGGGGTCTGGGGCCAACGTCCTGACTTTC,CASSLPQGSGANVLTF
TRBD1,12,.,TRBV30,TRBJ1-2,TGTGCCACCGGACAGGGGAACTATGGCTACACCTTC,CATGQGNYGYTF
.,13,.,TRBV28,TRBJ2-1,TGTGCCAGTAGTCCCCCCGTCTTTAATGAGCAGTTCTTC,CASSPPVFNEQFF
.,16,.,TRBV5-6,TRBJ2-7,TGTGCCAGCAGCTTGGACCGCGTGGGCAGCTCCTACGAGCAGTACTTC,CASSLDRVGSSYEQYF
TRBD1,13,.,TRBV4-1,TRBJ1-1,TGCGCCAGCAGCCAAGTGGGACAGCGTAAAGCTTTCTTT,CASSQVGQRKAFF
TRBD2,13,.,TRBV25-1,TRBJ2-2,TGTGCCAGCGGAGCGGGAGAGGTCGGGGAGCTGTTTTTT,CASGAGEVGELFF
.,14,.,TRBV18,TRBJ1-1,TGTGCCAGCTCACCAGGGGGGTGGAACACTGAAGCTTTCTTT,CASSPGGWNTEAFF
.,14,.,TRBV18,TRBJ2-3,TGTGCCAGCTCACCGGGGGGTTTCCCAGATACGCAGTATTTT,CASSPGGFPDTQYF
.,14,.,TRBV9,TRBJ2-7,TGTGCCAGCAGTCCCGGGACTTGGCTCCACGAGCAGTACTTC,CASSPGTWLHEQYF
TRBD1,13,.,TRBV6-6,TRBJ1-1,TGTGCCAGCATTACAACAGGGGACACTGAAGCTTTCTTT,CASITTGDTEAFF
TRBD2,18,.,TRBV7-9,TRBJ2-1,TGTGCCAGCAGCCCTCCCCAGCGGGAGCGGTTTGTTTACAATGAGCAGTTCTTC,CASSPPQRERFVYNEQFF
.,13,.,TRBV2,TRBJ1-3,TGTGCCAGCCACCAGGGTAGTGGAAACACCATATATTTT,CASHQGSGNTIYF
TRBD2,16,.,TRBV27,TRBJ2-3,TGTGCCAGCAGTACCCCTAGCGGGAGGGATGAGGATACGCAGTATTTT,CASSTPSGRDEDTQYF
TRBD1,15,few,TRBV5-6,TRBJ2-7,TGTGCCAGCAGCTTAGACAGGGATGGACCGTACGAGCAGTACTTC,CASSLDRDGPYEQYF
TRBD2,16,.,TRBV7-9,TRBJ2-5,TGTGCCAGCAGCATAGCTAGCGGGGGCCTCCCGGAGACCCAGTACTTC,CASSIASGGLPETQYF
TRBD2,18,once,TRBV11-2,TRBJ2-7,TGTGCCAGCAGCGAAGAGGCTGGAGTAGCGGGAGGGCCGGGCGAGCAGTACTTC,CASSEEAGVAGGPGEQYF
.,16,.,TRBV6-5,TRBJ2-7,TGTGCCAGCAGTTACTCCCGGGACACAGGGTTCTACGAGCAGTACTTC,CASSYSRDTGFYEQYF
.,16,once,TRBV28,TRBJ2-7,TGTGCCAGCACCTCCGACACCAAAGAATTTTACTACGAGCAGTACTTC,CASTSDTKEFYYEQYF
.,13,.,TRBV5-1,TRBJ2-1,TGCGCCAGCAGCTGGGCAGCCAACAATGAGCAGTTCTTC,CASSWAANNEQFF
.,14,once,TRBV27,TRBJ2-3,TGTGCCAGCAGTTTATTTCCTAGGGGGGATACGCAGTATTTT,CASSLFPRGDTQYF
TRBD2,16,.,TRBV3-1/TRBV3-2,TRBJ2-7,TGTGCCAGCAGCCAGGGGACTAGCGGGGGTACCTACGAGCAGTACTTC,CASSQGTSGGTYEQYF
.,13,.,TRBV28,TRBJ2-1,TGTGCCAGCAGTTTGCAGCAACAGGGAGAGCAGTTCTTC,CASSLQQQGEQFF
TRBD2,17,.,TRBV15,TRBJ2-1,TGTGCCACCAGCGGTAGGGGAGGGACTAGCGGGATCAATGAGCAGTTCTTC,CATSGRGGTSGINEQFF
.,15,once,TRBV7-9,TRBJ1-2,TGTGCCAGCAGCTCCGAGACTTCTTATAACTATGGCTACACCTTC,CASSSETSYNYGYTF
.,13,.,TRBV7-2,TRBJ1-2,TGTGCCAGCAGCTTAGGACATCCCGCTTACTACACCTTC,CASSLGHPAYYTF
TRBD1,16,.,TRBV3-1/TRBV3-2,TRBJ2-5,TGTGCCAGCAGCCAAGCGCCGGGACAGAAGTATAAGACCCAGTACTTC,CASSQAPGQKYKTQYF
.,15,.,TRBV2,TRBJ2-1,TGTGCCAGCAGTGATCTAGCGAGCTCCTACAATGAGCAGTTCTTC,CASSDLASSYNEQFF
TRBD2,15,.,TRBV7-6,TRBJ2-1,TGTGCCAGCAGCTCTCTAGCGGGGGGGAATAATGAGCAGTTCTTC,CASSSLAGGNNEQFF
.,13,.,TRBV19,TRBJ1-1,TGTGCCAGTAGCCCCGGGACTGTAACTGAAGCTTTCTTT,CASSPGTVTEAFF
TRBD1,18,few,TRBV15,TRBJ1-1,TGTGCCACCAGCAGAGGTGGGGACAGGGGGTCCTCGAACACTGAAGCTTTCTTT,CATSRGGDRGSSNTEAFF
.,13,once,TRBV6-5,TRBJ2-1,TGTGCCAGTGCTTTGGCGGAGAGCAATGAGCAGTTCTTC,CASALAESNEQFF
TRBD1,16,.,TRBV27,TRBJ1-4,TGTGCCAGCAGTCCCGGGACAGGGGAAAATAATGAAAAACTGTTTTTT,CASSPGTGENNEKLFF
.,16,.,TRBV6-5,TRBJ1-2,TGTGCCAGCAGTTACTTATTCAGAACCACTAACTATGGCTACACCTTC,CASSYLFRTTNYGYTF
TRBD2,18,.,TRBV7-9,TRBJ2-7,TGTGCCAGCAGCCCGGCAGAAGGCGGGACTAAGAGTCGCAACGAGCAGTACTTC,CASSPAEGGTKSRNEQYF
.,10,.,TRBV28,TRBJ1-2,TGTGCCAGCAGTTCCCCGGGTCACACCTTC,CASSSPGHTF
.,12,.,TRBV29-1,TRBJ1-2,TGCAGCGGCCCAGGGGACCGGGAAGGCTACACCTTC,CSGPGDREGYTF
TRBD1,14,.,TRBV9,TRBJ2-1,TGTGCCAGCAGCGCCTGGACAGGGGGCGATGAGCAGTTCTTC,CASSAWTGGDEQFF
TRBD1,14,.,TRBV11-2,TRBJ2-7,TGTGCCAGCAGTCCCAAGACAGGGGCAGGGGAGCAGTACTTC,CASSPKTGAGEQYF
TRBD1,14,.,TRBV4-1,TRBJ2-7,TGCGCCAGCAGCCACATTGGACAGGTGAGCGAGCAGTACTTC,CASSHIGQVSEQYF
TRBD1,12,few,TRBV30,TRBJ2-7,TGTGCCTGGAGGAGGGGGCCGGGAGAGCAGTACTTC,CAWRRGPGEQYF
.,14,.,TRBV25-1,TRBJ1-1,TGTGCCAGCAGTGGGGTGGGGCAGAACACTGAAGCTTTCTTT,CASSGVGQNTEAFF
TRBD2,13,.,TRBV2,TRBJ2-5,TGTGCCAGCAGTGCTCGGGGGGGAGAGACCCAGTACTTC,CASSARGGETQYF